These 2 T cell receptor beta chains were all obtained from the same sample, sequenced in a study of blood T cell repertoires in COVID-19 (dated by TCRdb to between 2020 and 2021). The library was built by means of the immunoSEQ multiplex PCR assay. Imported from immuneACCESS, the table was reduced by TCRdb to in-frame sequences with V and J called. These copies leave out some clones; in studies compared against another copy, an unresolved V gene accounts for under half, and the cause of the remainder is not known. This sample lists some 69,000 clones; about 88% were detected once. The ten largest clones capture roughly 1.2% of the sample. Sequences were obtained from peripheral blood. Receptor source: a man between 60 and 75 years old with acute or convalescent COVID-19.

The CDR3, as DNA: TGTGCCAGCAGCCTCAGCGGTGAGCAGTTCTTC. It codes for CASSLSGEQFF. The chain joins TRBV9 to TRBJ2-1, with D tentatively TRBD2 (5 bases). This CDR3 region has 11 residues. CDR1 is SGDLS and CDR2 is YYNGEE in the germline V gene. V lost 4 bases to trimming and J lost 9 bases, with 8 bases between them.

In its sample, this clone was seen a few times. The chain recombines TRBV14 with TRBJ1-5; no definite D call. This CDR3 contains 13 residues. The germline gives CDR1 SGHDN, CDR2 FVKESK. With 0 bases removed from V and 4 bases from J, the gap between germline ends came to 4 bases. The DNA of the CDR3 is TGTGCCAGCAGCCAAGATATGAATCAGCCCCAGCATTTT. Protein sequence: CASSQDMNQPQHF.